This passage covers 18 T cell receptor beta chains from one sample sequenced in a study of cytomegalovirus exposure and HLA in healthy donors. PCR employed 60 Vbeta and 13 Jbeta primers. The repertoire was sequenced with immunoSEQ multiplex PCR; TCRdb's copy has only in-frame clones and lacks some. In the table there are roughly 140,000 clones, about 79% of which are singletons. Sequenced sample: PBMCs. The receptors shown here come from a male donor in good health and CMV-seronegative.

This chain links TRBV5-1 with TRBJ2-2, with TRBD1 matching 8 bases. This CDR3 is built from 15 residues. The V gene end was trimmed by 9 bases and the J gene end by 5 bases; junction bases not matched to a gene: 12. The germline gives CDR1 SGHRS, CDR2 YFSETQ. The CDR3 DNA follows: TGCGCCACCCAAATCCAGGGGGCGCGAACCGGGGAGCTGTTTTTT. Translated, it gives CATQIQGARTGELFF.

V and J are TRBV2 and TRBJ2-1; D might be TRBD1 (6 bases). Germline V gene data show CDR1 as SNHLY and CDR2 as FYNNEI. Between the trimmed V and J ends, which lost 4 bases and 4 bases, there was a span of 11 bases. This CDR3 spans 14 amino acids. For the CDR3, the DNA is TGTGCCAGCAGTGCCCACAGGGAATACAATGAGCAGTTCTTC. Its protein product is CASSAHREYNEQFF.

The chain is built from TRBV7-9 and TRBJ1-1; 7 nucleotides line up with TRBD1. After removal of 2 bases from V and 1 base from J, the junction contained 10 bases not matched to a gene. The CDR3 sequence is 17 residues long. Germline-derived CDR1 and CDR2 are SEHNR and FQNEAQ (reference sequence). In DNA, the CDR3 is TGTGCCAGCAGCTTAAGACAGGGACGGGATCGGAACACTGAAGCTTTCTTT. This translates into CASSLRQGRDRNTEAFF.

In its sample, this clone was seen once. The gene calls are TRBV18 and TRBJ2-7; D may be TRBD2 (5 bases). The V and J ends lost 3 bases and 2 bases respectively, with 11 bases between them. The CDR3 is 14 residues long. Germline V gives CDR1 KGHSH, CDR2 LQKENI. The CDR3 loop reads CASSPPTGTYEQYF. CDR3 nucleotide sequence: TGTGCCAGCTCACCCCCGACGGGAACCTACGAGCAGTACTTC.

This clone was detected only once. The chain recombines TRBV4-2 with TRBJ2-1; the match to TRBD2 covers 9 bases. From germline, CDR1 is LGHNA and CDR2 YNFKEQ. The CDR3 covers 17 residues. After removal of 0 bases from V and 10 bases from J, the junction contained 13 bases not matched to a gene. This CDR3 reads CASSQEGPAGGVLEQFF. DNA of the CDR3: TGTGCCAGCAGCCAAGAGGGGCCGGCGGGAGGGGTTCTAGAGCAGTTCTTC.

The chain combines TRBV30 with TRBJ1-5, with D uncertain. The ends were cut back, 1 base at V and 5 bases at J, with 18 bases in the middle. The CDR3 consists of 16 residues. CDR1 is GTSNPN and CDR2 is SVGIG in the germline V gene (reference sequence). For the CDR3, the DNA is TGTGCCTGGAGTGGGGATCTGCTAGGCGGGGATCAGCCCCAGCATTTT. It encodes CAWSGDLLGGDQPQHF.

The chain combines TRBV7-8 with TRBJ1-5; 9 nucleotides agree with TRBD1. The germline V gene has CDR1 SGHVS and CDR2 FQNEAQ. Losses at the gene ends were 5 bases for V and 6 bases for J; bases not matched to a gene: 8. The CDR3 extends over 15 amino acids. CDR3 residues: CASSIKTGGVQPQHF. The CDR3 DNA reads TGTGCCAGCAGCATAAAGACAGGGGGAGTTCAGCCCCAGCATTTT.

The chain recombines TRBV10-3 with TRBJ2-7; D gene uncertain. V was pared by 2 bases and J by 2 bases, with 16 bases between. Looked up from germline, CDR1 is ENHRY and CDR2 is SYGVKD. This CDR3 is 16 amino acids long. The CDR3 coding sequence is TGTGCCATCAGTGAGCAGATTTATCAGGCGACCTACGAGCAGTACTTC. Translating gives CAISEQIYQATYEQYF.

J is TRBJ2-7 and V is TRBV11-2; possibly TRBD1 for D (6 bases). Germline lookup yields CDR1 SGHAT and CDR2 FQNNGV. Trimming left V 0 bases short and J 3 bases short, with 12 bases between. The length of the CDR3 is 15 residues. The CDR3 DNA reads as TGTGCCAGCAGCTTAGATCGGACAGCCGGCTACGAGCAGTACTTC. Residues: CASSLDRTAGYEQYF.

The chain recombines TRBV6-5 with TRBJ2-2; 8 bases are shared with TRBD2. The junction had 6 bases not matched to a gene; V was cut back by 10 bases and J by 5 bases. The germline CDR1 and CDR2 sequences are MNHEY and SVGAGI. This CDR3 is 13 amino acids long. The CDR3 here is CATAGDGTGELFF. CDR3 nucleotide sequence: TGTGCCACAGCGGGAGATGGTACCGGGGAGCTGTTTTTT.

This clone was seen a handful of times. This sequence joins TRBV7-9 and TRBJ2-1; 11 positions agree with TRBD2. Germline V lookup: CDR1 SEHNR, CDR2 FQNEAQ (reference sequence). The CDR3 is 14 residues long. Trimming cost V 5 bases and J 7 bases; bases outside gene matches: 4. For the CDR3, the DNA is TGTGCCAGCAGCCCACTAGCGGGAGTGAATGAGCAGTTCTTC. Residues: CASSPLAGVNEQFF. The complete variable domain, with remaining parts taken from reference TRBV7-9 and TRBJ2-1, reads DTGVSQNPRHKITKRGQNVTFRCDPISEHNRLYWYRQTLGQGPEFLTYFQNEAQLEKSRLLSDRFSAERPKGSFSTLEIQRTEQGDSAMYLCASSPLAGVNEQFFGPGTRLTVL.

This chain joins TRBV6-6 and TRBJ1-2, with D possibly TRBD1 on 6 matching bases. The CDR3 contains 11 residues. The ends were cut back, 11 bases at V and 7 bases at J, with 14 bases in the middle. In germline, CDR1 is MNHNY, CDR2 SVGAGI (reference sequence). The CDR3 DNA reads as TGTGCCGGGGGAGGGGGAGGTGGCTACACCTTC. Protein product: CAGGGGGGYTF.

This clone appeared a few times. The rearrangement joins TRBV30 to TRBJ2-5, with 7 nucleotides matching TRBD1. Germline V lookup: CDR1 GTSNPN, CDR2 SVGIG (reference sequence). The CDR3 runs to 15 residues. With 3 bases clipped from V and 2 bases from J, the junction kept 9 bases outside the gene matches. This chain's CDR3 is CAWSILWDRQETQYF. The CDR3 DNA follows: TGTGCCTGGAGCATTTTATGGGACAGACAAGAGACCCAGTACTTC.

The chain couples TRBV6-4 to TRBJ2-2, with 7 bases that match TRBD1. The CDR3 loop spans 14 amino acids. Unmatched junction bases numbered 3, after V lost 4 bases and J lost 4 bases. CDR1 and CDR2 from the germline V gene are MRHNA and SNTAGT. The CDR3 reads CASSATGTTGELFF. CDR3 DNA: TGTGCCAGCAGTGCGACAGGGACCACCGGGGAGCTGTTTTTT.

The rearrangement uses TRBV19 and TRBJ1-1; D might be TRBD1 (5 bases). Trimming shortened V by 3 bases and J by 1 base, and 18 bases separated the two germline ends. Germline loops: CDR1 LNHDA, CDR2 SQIVND (reference sequence). The CDR3 contains 17 residues. CDR3 sequence reads: CASSIGWRGGTNTEAFF. The CDR3 nucleotides are TGTGCCAGTAGTATCGGGTGGAGGGGCGGGACGAACACTGAAGCTTTCTTT.

The rearrangement uses TRBV7-2 and TRBJ2-1, with 8 bases identical to TRBD2. Germline CDR1 reads SGHTA; CDR2 reads FQGNSA. The CDR3 contains 15 residues. The V and J ends lost 8 bases and 4 bases, in that order; junction bases with no gene match: 10. The CDR3, as DNA: TGTGCCAGCCGACGTGGCGGGGGGTTGTACAATGAGCAGTTCTTC. This codes for CASRRGGGLYNEQFF.

The chain has TRBV14 and TRBJ1-2, with 8 bases that match TRBD1. CDR1 is SGHDN and CDR2 is FVKESK in the germline V gene. With 1 base clipped from V and 3 bases from J, the junction kept 4 bases outside the gene matches. This CDR3 comprises 15 residues. CDR3 in DNA: TGTGCCAGCAGCCAAGTGGGACAGGCTGACTATGGCTACACCTTC. Amino acid sequence: CASSQVGQADYGYTF.

The chain has TRBV12-5 and TRBJ1-1; 7 nucleotides agree with TRBD1. The germline V gene encodes CDR1 LGHNT and CDR2 FRNRAP. This CDR3 contains 16 residues. V lost 4 bases and J lost 3; bases outside the gene matches: 11. CDR3 bases: TGTGCTAGTGGTTGGAGTAGTGAAGGGGGCCACACTGAAGCTTTCTTT. Encoded protein: CASGWSSEGGHTEAFF.